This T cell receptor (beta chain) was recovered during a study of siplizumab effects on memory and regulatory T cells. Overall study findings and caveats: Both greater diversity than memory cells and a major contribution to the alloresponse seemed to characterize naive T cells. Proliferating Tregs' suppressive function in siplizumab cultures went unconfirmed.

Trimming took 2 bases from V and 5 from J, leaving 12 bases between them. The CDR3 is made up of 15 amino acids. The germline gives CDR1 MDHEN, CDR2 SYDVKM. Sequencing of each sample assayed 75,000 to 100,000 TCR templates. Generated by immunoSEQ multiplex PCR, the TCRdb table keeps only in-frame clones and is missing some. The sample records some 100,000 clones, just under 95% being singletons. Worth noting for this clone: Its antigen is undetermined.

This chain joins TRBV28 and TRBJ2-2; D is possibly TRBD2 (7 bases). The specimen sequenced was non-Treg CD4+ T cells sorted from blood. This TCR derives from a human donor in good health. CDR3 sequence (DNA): TGTGCCAGCAGTTTAGCGGGGGCCCAAACCGGGGAGCTGTTTTTT. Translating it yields CASSLAGAQTGELFF.